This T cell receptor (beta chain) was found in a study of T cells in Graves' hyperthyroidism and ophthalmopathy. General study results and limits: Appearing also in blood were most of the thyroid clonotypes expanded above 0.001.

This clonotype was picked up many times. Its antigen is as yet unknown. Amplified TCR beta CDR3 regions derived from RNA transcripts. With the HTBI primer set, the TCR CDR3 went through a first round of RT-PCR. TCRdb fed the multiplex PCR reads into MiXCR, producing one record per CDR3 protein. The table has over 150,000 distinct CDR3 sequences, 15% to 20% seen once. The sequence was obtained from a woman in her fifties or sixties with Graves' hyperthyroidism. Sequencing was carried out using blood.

The CDR3 DNA reads as TGTGCCAGCAGCCCTGTACTACTGGGGAATGAAAAACTGTTTTTT. This translates into CASSPVLLGNEKLFF. The V gene is TRBV7-9, the J gene TRBJ1-4; unclear D gene. The CDR3 runs to 15 residues. In germline, CDR1 is SEHNR, CDR2 FQNEAQ (reference sequence). V was shortened by 5 bases and J by 5 bases, with 15 bases between the two germline ends.